The entry below describes one T cell receptor (beta chain). The data were obtained in a study of blood T cells in healthy people across ages. Per germline, CDR1 DFQATT and CDR2 SNEGSKA (reference sequence). Unmatched junction bases numbered 3, after V lost 4 bases and J lost 0 bases. This CDR3 has 16 amino acids. With a J-beta primer mix and a sample-barcoded 5' primer, a second PCR ran about 7 to 12 cycles. Using its own MiXCR run on the 5' RACE reads, TCRdb lists one record per CDR3 protein. In the table there are some 1,800,000 distinct CDR3 sequences, about two fifths of which are singletons. The TCR sequence derives from a human donor in good health. This sequence joins TRBV20-1 and TRBJ2-1; 13 bases align to TRBD2. What was sequenced was blood. CDR3 nucleotide sequence: TGCAGTGCTATAGGACTAGCGGGGGCCTCCTACAATGAGCAGTTCTTC. Amino acid sequence: CSAIGLAGASYNEQFF.